This T cell receptor beta chain was captured in a study of CD8 T cells in Susac syndrome. An amount of RNA that ranged from about 0.45 to 1 ug was reverse transcribed with random hexamers. Across 54 Vbeta and 13 Jbeta, TCR beta CDR3 was amplified with immunoSEQ multiplex PCR. TCRdb used MiXCR to reprocess the immunoSEQ multiplex PCR reads, holding one entry per CDR3 protein. The table lists under 250,000 distinct CDR3 sequences, over 90% of them singletons. Patients having Susac syndrome satisfied recently defined diagnostic criteria for definite or probable disease. Trimming took 8 bases from V and 4 from J; bases not matched to a gene: 8. CDR1 is KGHSH, CDR2 LQKENI, per germline. The CDR3 consists of 14 residues.

The origin of this receptor is a human donor with Susac syndrome. The sequencing input was CD4+ T cells from PBMCs. The chain recombines TRBV18 with TRBJ1-1; TRBD1 matches 9 bases. CDR3 in DNA: TGTGCCAGCCGAGAAGGACAGGGGAGCACTGAAGCTTTCTTT. Translating it yields CASREGQGSTEAFF.